This is a list of T cell receptor beta chains from one sample in a study of blood T cell repertoires in COVID-19. This table comes from immunoSEQ multiplex PCR, and its TCRdb copy is limited to in-frame clones, with some not included. Among about 130,000 clones, approximately 81% were seen once, and the ten largest hold under 15%. The sequencing sample was made of peripheral blood. These receptors came from a woman aged 25 to 39 who had recovered from COVID-19. CDR3s include the opening cysteine and the closing phenylalanine or tryptophan. A D gene is named only where the DNA matches it firmly. Clone size is shown for a subset of rows, as once, few, many or a class of expanded clone.

length	size	D	V	J	DNA	CDR3
16	.	TRBD2	TRBV7-3	TRBJ2-3	TGTGCCAGCAGCCCTACCGGACTAGCTCCCACTGATACGCAGTATTTT	CASSPTGLAPTDTQYF
14	.	.	TRBV2	TRBJ2-4	TGTGCCAGCAGTGAAACTCCCGTCAAAAACATTCAGTACTTC	CASSETPVKNIQYF
14	.	TRBD1	TRBV10-3	TRBJ1-1	TGTGCCATCCGATCGGACAGGGTGAACACTGAAGCTTTCTTT	CAIRSDRVNTEAFF
14	.	TRBD1	TRBV9	TRBJ2-3	TGTGCCAGCGCCGGGACAGGGGCCACAGATACGCAGTATTTT	CASAGTGATDTQYF
17	.	.	TRBV5-1	TRBJ2-1	TGCGCCAGCACCTCGGGGGATAGAGGGAGCGGCTACAATGAGCAGTTCTTC	CASTSGDRGSGYNEQFF
13	.	TRBD2	TRBV5-6	TRBJ2-7	TGTGCCAGCAGCCGACTAGCGTCAAACGAGCAGTACTTC	CASSRLASNEQYF
13	.	.	TRBV12-3/TRBV12-4	TRBJ2-7	TGTGCCAGCAGGCGCACAGGGTCCTACGAGCAGTACTTC	CASRRTGSYEQYF
18	.	TRBD2	TRBV9	TRBJ2-3	TGTGCCAGCAGCCCGGGACTAGCGGGAGGCCGGAGTTTGGATACGCAGTATTTT	CASSPGLAGGRSLDTQYF
15	.	TRBD2	TRBV29-1	TRBJ2-1	TGCAGCGTTGGCCGTCGGCTAGCGGGATACAATGAGCAGTTCTTC	CSVGRRLAGYNEQFF
17	.	TRBD1	TRBV18	TRBJ2-6	TGTGCCAGCTCCCTCGGGACAGGGGGCTCTGGGGCCAACGTCCTGACTTTC	CASSLGTGGSGANVLTF
17	.	TRBD1	TRBV6-1	TRBJ1-1	TGTGCCAGCAGTGAAAGGGACAGGGAGTTCGGAAATACTGAAGCTTTCTTT	CASSERDREFGNTEAFF
12	.	.	TRBV5-4	TRBJ2-5	TGTGCCAGCAGCTTGGTTAGTGAGACCCAGTACTTC	CASSLVSETQYF
13	medium-sized	TRBD1	TRBV9	TRBJ2-7	TGTGCCAGCAGCGGACAGGGGGCCTACGAGCAGTACTTC	CASSGQGAYEQYF
12	.	TRBD1	TRBV19	TRBJ2-4	TGTGCCAGTACTCGGACAGGGTCAACTCAGTACTTC	CASTRTGSTQYF
15	.	TRBD2	TRBV7-2	TRBJ2-2	TGTGCCAGCAGCTTGCGGGGGGGTTACACCGGGGAGCTGTTTTTT	CASSLRGGYTGELFF
14	.	.	TRBV11-1	TRBJ1-2	TGTGCCAGCAGCTTAGGGGGACAAAACTATGGCTACACCTTC	CASSLGGQNYGYTF
16	.	TRBD1	TRBV5-1	TRBJ2-7	TGCGCCAGCAGCTTCTCCCCTCCGGGACAGGGATACGAGCAGTACTTC	CASSFSPPGQGYEQYF
19	few	TRBD1	TRBV11-2	TRBJ2-2	TGTGCCAGCAGGTCCCGGGACAGGGGGCTACTAGACTACACCGGGGAGCTGTTTTTT	CASRSRDRGLLDYTGELFF
13	.	.	TRBV6-1	TRBJ1-5	TGTGCCAGCAGGGGGGACTCCTATCAGCCCCAGCATTTT	CASRGDSYQPQHF
14	.	TRBD1	TRBV4-1	TRBJ2-1	TGCGCCAGCAGTTCAGGGGGCGCCTACAATGAGCAGTTCTTC	CASSSGGAYNEQFF
14	.	.	TRBV5-4	TRBJ2-1	TGTGCCAGCAGCCTTCAGCGGGCCTACAATGAGCAGTTCTTC	CASSLQRAYNEQFF
14	.	.	TRBV19	TRBJ1-5	TGTGCCAGTAGCCAGGCCGCGGGAAATCAGCCCCAGCATTTT	CASSQAAGNQPQHF
16	.	.	TRBV5-1	TRBJ2-3	TGCGCCAGCAGCGGAATGTACGGGACTAGCACAGATACGCAGTATTTT	CASSGMYGTSTDTQYF
12	.	TRBD1	TRBV19	TRBJ1-1	TGTGCCAGCTGGACAGGGAACACTGAAGCTTTCTTT	CASWTGNTEAFF
15	.	TRBD2	TRBV10-1	TRBJ2-3	TGCGCCAGCAGTGAGACTAGCGGGAGTACAGATACGCAGTATTTT	CASSETSGSTDTQYF
15	.	.	TRBV7-2	TRBJ1-3	TGTGCCAGCAGCTTCGACACTTTTCCAACAAACACCATATATTTT	CASSFDTFPTNTIYF
13	.	.	TRBV10-1	TRBJ2-5	TGCGCCAGCAGTGAGGGACAACAAGAGACCCAGTACTTC	CASSEGQQETQYF
15	.	.	TRBV27	TRBJ2-7	TGTGCCAGCAGCCCCACAGGGAGAGAAGGCTACGAGCAGTACTTC	CASSPTGREGYEQYF
14	.	.	TRBV3-1/TRBV3-2	TRBJ2-3	TGTGCCAGCAGCCCCCCCTCTAGAGTGGATACGCAGTATTTT	CASSPPSRVDTQYF
15	few	.	TRBV19	TRBJ2-5	TGTGCCAGTAGTCAACAGGGTCCCTTTGCCGAGACCCAGTACTTC	CASSQQGPFAETQYF
15	.	TRBD2	TRBV27	TRBJ2-1	TGTGCCAGCAGTCCCGGGACTAGCGGGAGTAATGAGCAGTTCTTC	CASSPGTSGSNEQFF